The clone carrying this TCR beta chain was recorded once. V lost 0 bases and J 0 bases, leaving 9 bases between the germline ends. This CDR3 spans 16 amino acids. Per the germline V gene, CDR1 is SGHRS and CDR2 is YFSETQ. The record originates from a study of blood T cell repertoires in COVID-19. Study information: Acute-phase and convalescent COVID-19 samples originated in the United States, Italy and Spain.

Participant reports of clinical history set cohort assignment. Per the authors' pipeline: Nucleated cell number was recorded as an estimate derived from reference gene primer amplification. Sequencing was performed with immunoSEQ multiplex PCR; in TCRdb, only in-frame clones are kept and a portion is missing. That table is the source of V, J and clone size, and D and trimming were worked out from the DNA. In the table there are about 290,000 clones, 89% of which are singletons. Sequenced material: PBMCs or T cells enriched from blood (not recorded which). The chain couples TRBV5-1 to TRBJ2-2, with D possibly being TRBD1 (5 bases). This TCR derives from a woman aged 35 to 49 who had recovered from COVID-19. The CDR3 coding sequence is TGCGCCAGCAGCTTGGGACAGACCTCGAACACCGGGGAGCTGTTTTTT. It translates to CASSLGQTSNTGELFF. Using reference TRBV5-1 and TRBJ2-2 for the parts outside the CDR3, the full variable domain is KAGVTQTPRYLIKTRGQQVTLSCSPISGHRSVSWYQQTPGQGLQFLFEYFSETQRNKGNFPGRFSGRQFSNSRSEMNVSTLELGDSALYLCASSLGQTSNTGELFFGEGSRLTVL.